This T cell receptor beta chain was profiled in a study of cytomegalovirus exposure and HLA in healthy donors. Study-wide results and limits: Clonal expansion was found to be greater in HLA-associated TCR beta chains than in equally common others in a later analysis.

The PCR used 60 Vbeta and 13 Jbeta primers. In the original analysis: Per a later analysis, the number of unique TCR beta chains was about 80 million, of which some 10 million were shared. Clones were sequenced by immunoSEQ multiplex PCR, and TCRdb holds only the in-frame ones, with some missing. D and trimming were read from the DNA, whereas the V and J calls and clone size are those reported in that table. Of more than 150,000 clones in the sample, around four fifths are singletons; the top ten hold 1.5% to 2%. A note on this clone: What it binds is unknown.

The CDR3 is 13 amino acids. CDR1 is GTSNPN and CDR2 is SVGIG in the germline V gene (reference sequence). Trimming removed 2 bases at V and 1 base at J, with 8 bases between. The chain is built from TRBV30 and TRBJ1-2, with a possible D match to TRBD1 (6 bases). What was sequenced was PBMCs. The receptor's source is a woman in her 30s in good health and CMV-seronegative. Written as DNA, the CDR3 is TGTGCCTGGAGTAGGGGGATTAACTATGGCTACACCTTC. Its translation: CAWSRGINYGYTF. Using reference TRBV30 and TRBJ1-2 for the parts outside the CDR3, the full variable domain is SQTIHQWPATLVQPVGSPLSLECTVEGTSNPNLYWYRQAAGRGLQLLFYSVGIGQISSEVPQNLSASRPQDRQFILSSKKLLLSDSGFYLCAWSRGINYGYTFGSGTRLTVV.